These 9 T cell receptor beta chains share one sample of origin, sequenced in a study of shared clonotypes between healthy human individuals. Some clones are missing from TCRdb's copy, which holds only in-frame ones; the method was immunoSEQ multiplex PCR. The data show about 2.2 million clones, with 93% seen just once and around 1.7% held by the top ten. Naive CD8 cells were CD45RO-negative, positively selected for CCR7, excluding terminally differentiated effector memory CD45RA+ cells. The sample was naive CD8+ T cells from PBMCs. The receptor set was obtained from a man aged 18 to 29 in good health. Some clones in this sample may be carry-over from other donors' samples.

As DNA, the CDR3 is TGTGCCAGCTCACCATCCCCACTCGAAGAGACCCAGTACTTC. It yields the protein CASSPSPLEETQYF. The gene calls are TRBV18 and TRBJ2-5; no firm D call. Germline V gene lookup returns CDR1 KGHSH and CDR2 LQKENI. There are 14 residues in the CDR3. V lost 2 bases, J lost 3 bases, and 10 bases lay in between.

The genes are TRBV6-1 and TRBJ2-7; D is ambiguous. Looked up from germline, CDR1 is MNHNS and CDR2 is SASEGT. The CDR3 runs to 15 residues. The V gene lost 7 bases and the J gene lost 0 bases, with 16 bases spanning the gap. The CDR3 here is CASNPRASHSYEQYF. In DNA, the CDR3 is TGTGCCAGCAACCCAAGGGCTTCCCACTCCTACGAGCAGTACTTC.

This sequence joins TRBV27 and TRBJ2-1; D is ambiguous. This CDR3 spans 15 amino acids. Trimming took off 2 bases at V and 6 bases at J, with 14 bases between the two ends. CDR1 and CDR2 from the germline V gene are MNHEY and SMNVEV (reference sequence). The CDR3 protein is CASSLARLVGNEQFF. The CDR3 DNA sequence: TGTGCCAGCAGTTTAGCTCGACTCGTTGGCAATGAGCAGTTCTTC.

This chain joins TRBV4-1 and TRBJ2-1; TRBD2 agrees at 8 bases. Germline assignment: CDR1 MGHRA and CDR2 YSYEKL. The V and J ends lost 3 bases and 5 bases, in that order; junction bases with no gene match: 9. CDR3 length equals 16 residues. In nucleotides, the CDR3 is TGCGCCAGCAGCCATCTGGGGGGAGCGGGGGACAATGAGCAGTTCTTC. It specifies CASSHLGGAGDNEQFF.

The chain carries TRBV5-4 and TRBJ2-1, with 14 bases lining up with TRBD2. The CDR3 has 16 residues. Germline V gene lookup returns CDR1 SGHNT and CDR2 YYREEE (reference sequence). Trimming removed 0 bases from V and 7 bases from J; junction bases left unmatched: 3. The CDR3 here is CASSLVGTSGSNEQFF. The CDR3 bases are TGTGCCAGCAGCTTGGTTGGGACTAGCGGGAGTAATGAGCAGTTCTTC.

This clone came up a few times. Other DNA sequences from this sample encode an identical CDR3 as well. The chain joins TRBV2 to TRBJ1-5, with D maybe TRBD1 (6 bases). In germline, CDR1 is SNHLY, CDR2 FYNNEI. Trimming stripped 3 bases from V and 7 bases from J, with 10 bases between. The CDR3 extends over 13 amino acids. The CDR3 sequence: CASSDRGNQPQHF. In DNA, the CDR3 is TGTGCCAGCAGTGACAGGGGTAACCAGCCCCAGCATTTT.

The V gene is TRBV15, the J gene TRBJ1-5, with D hard to call. The CDR3 sequence is 16 residues long. Trimming stripped 2 bases from V and 1 base from J, with 12 bases between. In germline, CDR1 is LNHNV, CDR2 YYDKDF (reference sequence). CDR3 residues: CATSRRGSSSNQPQHF. CDR3 sequence (DNA): TGTGCCACCAGCAGACGCGGCTCTTCGAGCAATCAGCCCCAGCATTTT.

On this clone itself: The sample contains more than one DNA sequence encoding this CDR3. The chain carries TRBV7-9 and TRBJ2-1, with unresolved D. CDR3 length: 13 residues. The germline gives CDR1 SEHNR, CDR2 FQNEAQ (reference sequence). V lost 2 bases, J lost 8 bases, and 10 bases lay in between. CDR3 in DNA: TGTGCCAGCAGCTTATATGGTGGGGATGAGCAGTTCTTC. Protein sequence: CASSLYGGDEQFF.

This rearrangement joins TRBV29-1 to TRBJ1-1; 7 bases agree with TRBD1. Germline lookup yields CDR1 SQVTM and CDR2 ANQGSEA. The CDR3 consists of 10 residues. The trim removed 7 bases at V and 8 bases at J, leaving 4 bases unmatched. This CDR3 is CSAGGPEAFF. The CDR3 DNA sequence: TGCAGCGCAGGGGGTCCAGAAGCTTTCTTT.